The 18 T cell receptor beta chains in this list originate from one sample, sequenced in a study of blood T cell repertoires in COVID-19. This table comes from immunoSEQ multiplex PCR, and its TCRdb copy is limited to in-frame clones, with some not included. The table records fewer than 250,000 clones, around 89% of them present only once. Material for sequencing was PBMCs or T cells enriched from blood (not recorded which). The source is a man aged 50 to 59 who had been exposed to COVID-19.

The chain is built from TRBV6-4 and TRBJ1-2, with 7 bases that match TRBD1. V shed 1 base, J shed 6 bases, and the junction held 11 bases outside the gene matches. This CDR3 region has 16 residues. Germline V gives CDR1 MRHNA, CDR2 SNTAGT. Here the CDR3 DNA reads TGTGCCAGCAGTGACTATGAAGACAGGGATCGAAATGGCTACACCTTC. Its translation is CASSDYEDRDRNGYTF.

The genes are TRBV10-3 and TRBJ1-1; D gene ambiguous. V lost 7 bases, J lost 5 bases, and 14 bases lay in between. CDR3 length: 13 amino acids. In germline, CDR1 is ENHRY, CDR2 SYGVKD. In DNA, the CDR3 is TGTGCCATCAATACCGGGGTGGGGACTGAAGCTTTCTTT. Residues: CAINTGVGTEAFF.

The chain is built from TRBV28 and TRBJ1-4, with D unresolved. Germline V gives CDR1 MDHEN, CDR2 SYDVKM. The CDR3 loop spans 12 amino acids. V dropped 4 bases and J dropped 8 bases, with 8 bases sitting between them. The CDR3 bases are TGTGCCAGCAGTTCAGTCAGGGAAAAACTGTTTTTT. Residues: CASSSVREKLFF.

The rearrangement links TRBV9 to TRBJ2-2; TRBD2 aligns across 11 bases. CDR1 and CDR2 (germline): SGDLS, YYNGEE. V gave up 4 bases and J gave up 6 bases; unmatched junction bases: 5. The CDR3 loop spans 15 amino acids. The CDR3 loop is CASSIAGGRAGELFF. In DNA, the CDR3 is TGTGCCAGCAGCATAGCGGGGGGGCGAGCCGGGGAGCTGTTTTTT. Full variable domain (remainder filled in from reference TRBV9 and TRBJ2-2): DSGVTQTPKHLITATGQRVTLRCSPRSGDLSVYWYQQSLDQGLQFLIQYYNGEERAKGNILERFSAQQFPDLHSELNLSSLELGDSALYFCASSIAGGRAGELFFGEGSRLTVL.

This chain uses TRBV5-1 with TRBJ2-7, with a tentative D call TRBD1 (6 bases). Germline assignment: CDR1 SGHRS and CDR2 YFSETQ. CDR3 length: 13 residues. V shed 2 bases and J shed 2 bases, with 8 bases lying between them. DNA for the CDR3: TGCGCCAGCAGCTTTCAGGGGACCTACGAGCAGTACTTC. Protein product: CASSFQGTYEQYF.

This clone was observed a handful of times. V gene TRBV18 combines with J gene TRBJ1-4; 8 bases fit TRBD1. This CDR3 has 15 amino acids. J gave up 6 bases and V 0 bases, and 3 bases lay outside the gene matches. Germline CDR1 KGHSH, CDR2 LQKENI. The CDR3 loop reads CASSPPGQGYEKLFF. The CDR3 DNA is TGTGCCAGCTCACCACCTGGACAGGGCTATGAAAAACTGTTTTTT.

V gene TRBV11-3 combines with J gene TRBJ2-3, with a tentative D call TRBD2 (5 bases). The germline V gene encodes CDR1 SGHNT and CDR2 YENEEA. The ends were cut back, 0 bases at V and 6 bases at J, with 13 bases in the middle. The CDR3 length is 15 residues. The CDR3 DNA reads as TGTGCCAGCAGCTTAGAGTCTAGCCGAGTTGATACGCAGTATTTT. Translating gives CASSLESSRVDTQYF.

The chain uses TRBV29-1 and TRBJ2-1; 9 bases match TRBD2. The V segment lost 3 bases and the J segment 2 bases; nucleotides outside the gene matches: 2. CDR3 size: 14 residues. Per germline, CDR1 SQVTM and CDR2 ANQGSEA. The CDR3 DNA follows: TGCAGCGTTGAGGCTAGCGGGGCCTACAATGAGCAGTTCTTC. It codes for CSVEASGAYNEQFF.

The V and J genes are TRBV15 and TRBJ2-1, with 9 bases matching TRBD2. Germline CDR1 LNHNV, CDR2 YYDKDF (reference sequence). V lost 3 bases, J lost 0 bases, and 3 bases stayed unmatched. The CDR3 has 16 amino acids. CDR3 sequence (DNA): TGTGCCACCAGCAGCACTAGCGGGCTCTCCTACAATGAGCAGTTCTTC. This sequence encodes CATSSTSGLSYNEQFF.

This chain joins TRBV7-8 and TRBJ2-1; 8 bases match TRBD2. V shed 7 bases, J shed 4 bases, and the junction held 12 bases outside the gene matches. Germline CDR1 is SGHVS and CDR2 is FQNEAQ. The CDR3 loop spans 16 amino acids. CDR3 sequence: CASNNLGLALYNEQFF. CDR3 sequence (DNA): TGTGCCAGCAACAACCTCGGACTAGCTTTGTACAATGAGCAGTTCTTC.

Remarks on this clone: Other DNA sequences in this sample translate to the same CDR3. V usage is TRBV5-1 and J usage is TRBJ1-1; D call uncertain. Germline V gene data show CDR1 as SGHRS and CDR2 as YFSETQ. V was clipped by 2 bases and J by 1 base, with 6 bases between them. The CDR3 runs 13 residues. The CDR3 DNA reads as TGCGCCAGCAGCTTCACACGGAACACTGAAGCTTTCTTT. This codes for CASSFTRNTEAFF.

V gene TRBV7-3 combines with J gene TRBJ2-5, with D possibly TRBD1 on 5 matching bases. CDR3 length: 11 amino acids. Germline CDR1 is SGHTA and CDR2 is FQGTGA. Trimming shortened V by 5 bases and J by 5 bases, and 6 bases separated the two germline ends. The CDR3 coding sequence is TGTGCCAGCAGCCACAGGGAGACCCAGTACTTC. This sequence encodes CASSHRETQYF. Full variable domain (remainder filled in from reference TRBV7-3 and TRBJ2-5): GAGVSQTPSNKVTEKGKYVELRCDPISGHTALYWYRQSLGQGPEFLIYFQGTGAADDSGLPNDRFFAVRPEGSVSTLKIQRTERGDSAVYLCASSHRETQYFGPGTRLLVL.

CDR3 amino acids: CASSSQGDTEAFF. Here the CDR3 DNA reads TGTGCCAGTAGTTCTCAGGGTGACACTGAAGCTTTCTTT. The chain carries TRBV19 and TRBJ1-1, with D possibly being TRBD1 (5 bases). CDR1 and CDR2 from the germline V gene are LNHDA and SQIVND (reference sequence). The CDR3 consists of 13 residues. The V and J ends lost 5 bases and 3 bases respectively, with 10 bases between them. Looking up the rest from reference TRBV19 and TRBJ1-1 gives the full variable domain: DGGITQSPKYLFRKEGQNVTLSCEQNLNHDAMYWYRQDPGQGLRLIYYSQIVNDFQKGDIAEGYSVSREKKESFPLTVTSAQKNPTAFYLCASSSQGDTEAFFGQGTRLTVV.

This chain links TRBV30 with TRBJ2-3; possibly TRBD1 for D (6 bases). The CDR3 is 14 residues long. V shed 2 bases and J shed 0 bases, with 9 bases lying between them. Per the germline V gene, CDR1 is GTSNPN and CDR2 is SVGIG (reference sequence). The CDR3 is CAWSLGASTDTQYF. CDR3 bases: TGTGCCTGGAGTTTGGGGGCTAGCACAGATACGCAGTATTTT.

The chain links TRBV6-6 to TRBJ2-1; 10 bases align to TRBD2. CDR3 length: 16 residues. Germline CDR1 is MNHNY and CDR2 is SVGAGI (reference sequence). J gave up 7 bases and V 2 bases, and 8 bases lay outside the gene matches. The CDR3 region has the DNA TGTGCCAGCAGTTACAGAAGGCAGCGGGAGGGGAATGAGCAGTTCTTC. Translating it yields CASSYRRQREGNEQFF.

The chain employs TRBV7-8 and TRBJ2-5; maybe TRBD1 (5 bases). The V end was cut by 6 bases, the J end by 4 bases, with 12 bases between. Germline V gene sequence: CDR1 SGHVS, CDR2 FQNEAQ. The CDR3 is 13 residues long. CDR3 coding DNA: TGTGCCAGCAGTACCCGACAGCCAGAGACCCAGTACTTC. Amino acids: CASSTRQPETQYF.

CDR3 nucleotide sequence: TGTGCCAGCAGCTTATGGTCCCTAGCGGGAGCAGATACGCAGTATTTT. Translation gives CASSLWSLAGADTQYF. The chain links TRBV7-2 to TRBJ2-3; 10 bases are a match to TRBD2. Germline V lookup: CDR1 SGHTA, CDR2 FQGNSA. The V segment lost 2 bases and the J segment 4 bases; nucleotides outside the gene matches: 6. The CDR3 spans 16 residues. The full variable domain, completed using reference TRBV7-2 and TRBJ2-3, is GAGVSQSPSNKVTEKGKDVELRCDPISGHTALYWYRQSLGQGLEFLIYFQGNSAPDKSGLPSDRFSAERTGGSVSTLTIQRTQQEDSAVYLCASSLWSLAGADTQYFGPGTRLTVL.

The chain links TRBV9 to TRBJ2-2; 7 positions agree with TRBD1. The CDR3 totals 18 residues. Looked up from germline, CDR1 is SGDLS and CDR2 is YYNGEE. V shed 0 bases, J shed 1 base, and the junction held 9 bases outside the gene matches. CDR3 DNA sequence: TGTGCCAGCAGCGTAGCCGCTACAGGGGCCGTGAACACCGGGGAGCTGTTTTTT. Protein sequence: CASSVAATGAVNTGELFF. Filled out from reference TRBV9 and TRBJ2-2, the complete variable domain reads DSGVTQTPKHLITATGQRVTLRCSPRSGDLSVYWYQQSLDQGLQFLIQYYNGEERAKGNILERFSAQQFPDLHSELNLSSLELGDSALYFCASSVAATGAVNTGELFFGEGSRLTVL.